The entry that follows covers one T cell receptor (beta chain) sequence. The sample originates from a study of T cells in Graves' hyperthyroidism and ophthalmopathy. Template material for amplifying TCR beta CDR3 regions consisted of RNA transcripts. The HTBI primer set served for first-round RT-PCR of the TCR CDR3. MiXCR, applied by TCRdb to the multiplex PCR reads, yields one record per CDR3 protein. Here the sample spans some 500,000 distinct CDR3 sequences, around 22% being singletons. The CDR3 spans 13 residues. The ends were cut back, 5 bases at V and 3 bases at J, with 10 bases in the middle. The receptor was isolated from a woman aged 25-40 years with Graves' ophthalmopathy. Sequenced input: blood. J is TRBJ2-5 and V is TRBV12-3 or TRBV12-4; D not certain. The CDR3 sequence: CASSRAQKETQYF. Written as DNA, the CDR3 is TGTGCCAGCAGTCGAGCACAGAAAGAGACCCAGTACTTC.